The following is a T cell receptor beta chain sequence with its context. This entry is derived from a study of breast tumors, draining lymph nodes, adjacent tissues. CDR1 is MNHEY and CDR2 is SVGAGI in the germline V gene. Germline trimming cut 1 base from V and 6 bases from J; bases unmatched to any gene: 4. This CDR3 contains 15 residues. The lymph nodes were axillary draining lymph nodes from breast cancer patients. TCRdb processed the multiplex PCR reads anew with MiXCR; each CDR3 protein has one entry. The sample lists around 250,000 distinct CDR3 sequences; less than 45% were seen once. The sequence came from a female donor with breast cancer. Some clones in this sample may be carry-over from other donors' samples. V and J are TRBV6-5 and TRBJ2-2, with 8 bases matching TRBD2. The specimen sequenced was axillary lymph node tissue. The CDR3 sequence is CASSYFGGRPGELFF. In DNA form, the CDR3 reads TGTGCCAGCAGTTACTTCGGCGGGAGGCCCGGGGAGCTGTTTTTT.